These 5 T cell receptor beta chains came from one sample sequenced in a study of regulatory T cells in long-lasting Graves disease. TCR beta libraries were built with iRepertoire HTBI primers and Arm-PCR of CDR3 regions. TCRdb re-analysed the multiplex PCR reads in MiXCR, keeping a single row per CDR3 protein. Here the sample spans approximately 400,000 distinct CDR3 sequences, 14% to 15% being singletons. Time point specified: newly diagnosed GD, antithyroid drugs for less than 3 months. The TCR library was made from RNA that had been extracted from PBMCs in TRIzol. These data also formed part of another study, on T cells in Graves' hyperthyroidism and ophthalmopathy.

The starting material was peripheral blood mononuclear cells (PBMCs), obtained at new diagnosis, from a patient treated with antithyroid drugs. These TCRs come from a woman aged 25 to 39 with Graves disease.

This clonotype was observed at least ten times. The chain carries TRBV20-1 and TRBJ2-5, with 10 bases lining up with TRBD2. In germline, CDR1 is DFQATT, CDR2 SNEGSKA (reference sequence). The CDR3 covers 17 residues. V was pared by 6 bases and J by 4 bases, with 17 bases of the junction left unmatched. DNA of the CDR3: TGCAGTGCCAACCACCCTAGCGGGAGCGGGGAAGGAGAGACCCAGTACTTC. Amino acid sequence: CSANHPSGSGEGETQYF.

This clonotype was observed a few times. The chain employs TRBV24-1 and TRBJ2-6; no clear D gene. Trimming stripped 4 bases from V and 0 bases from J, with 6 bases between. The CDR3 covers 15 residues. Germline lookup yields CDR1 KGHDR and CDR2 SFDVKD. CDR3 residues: CATSEYSSGANVLTF. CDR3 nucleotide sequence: TGTGCCACCAGTGAATACTCCTCTGGGGCCAACGTCCTGACTTTC.

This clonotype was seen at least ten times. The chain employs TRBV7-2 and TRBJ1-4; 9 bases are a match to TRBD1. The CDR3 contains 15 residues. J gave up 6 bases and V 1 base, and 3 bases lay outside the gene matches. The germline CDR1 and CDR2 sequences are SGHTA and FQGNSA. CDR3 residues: CASSLGDRVDEKLFF. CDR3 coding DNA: TGTGCCAGCAGCTTAGGGGACAGGGTCGATGAAAAACTGTTTTTT.

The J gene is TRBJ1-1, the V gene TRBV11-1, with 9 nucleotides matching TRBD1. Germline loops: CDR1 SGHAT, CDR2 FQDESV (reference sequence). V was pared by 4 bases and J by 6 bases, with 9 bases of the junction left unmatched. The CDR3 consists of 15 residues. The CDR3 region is CASSSAGTGSSEAFF. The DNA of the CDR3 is TGTGCCAGCAGCTCAGCCGGGACAGGGTCCTCTGAAGCTTTCTTT.

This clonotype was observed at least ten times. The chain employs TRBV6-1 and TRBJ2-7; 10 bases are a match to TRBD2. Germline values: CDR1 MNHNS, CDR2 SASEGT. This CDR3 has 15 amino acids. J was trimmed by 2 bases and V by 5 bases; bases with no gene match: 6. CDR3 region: CASSPGLASPYEQYF. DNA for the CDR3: TGTGCCAGCAGTCCGGGACTAGCGTCGCCCTACGAGCAGTACTTC.